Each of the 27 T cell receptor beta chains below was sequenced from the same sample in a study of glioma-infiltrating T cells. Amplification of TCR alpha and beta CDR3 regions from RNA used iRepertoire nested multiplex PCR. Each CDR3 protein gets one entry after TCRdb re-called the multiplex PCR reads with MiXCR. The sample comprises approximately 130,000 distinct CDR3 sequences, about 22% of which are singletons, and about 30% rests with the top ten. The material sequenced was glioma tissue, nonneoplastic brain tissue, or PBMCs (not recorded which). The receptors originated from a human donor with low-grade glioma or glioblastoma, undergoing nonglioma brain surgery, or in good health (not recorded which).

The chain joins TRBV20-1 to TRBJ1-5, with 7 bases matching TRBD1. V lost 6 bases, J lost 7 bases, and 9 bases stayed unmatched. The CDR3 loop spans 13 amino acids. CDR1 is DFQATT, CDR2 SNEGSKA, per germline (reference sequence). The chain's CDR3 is CSASPGGEQPQHF. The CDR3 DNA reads TGCAGTGCCAGCCCAGGGGGAGAGCAGCCCCAGCATTTT.

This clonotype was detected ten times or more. CDR3 DNA sequence: TGTGCCAGCAACGGGGGAGAGACCCAGTACTTC. This gives the protein CASNGGETQYF. The chain is built from TRBV6-1 and TRBJ2-5; a weak D match, TRBD2 (6 bases). Deletions cut 7 bases from V and 4 bases from J, with 7 bases between. The CDR3 sequence is 11 residues long. Germline loops: CDR1 MNHNS, CDR2 SASEGT.

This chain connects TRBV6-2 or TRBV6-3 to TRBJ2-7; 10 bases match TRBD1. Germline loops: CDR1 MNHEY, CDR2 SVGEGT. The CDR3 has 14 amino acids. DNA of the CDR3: TGTGCCAGCAGGCCTACCGGGACAGGGGACGAGCATTACGTC. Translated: CASRPTGTGDEHYV.

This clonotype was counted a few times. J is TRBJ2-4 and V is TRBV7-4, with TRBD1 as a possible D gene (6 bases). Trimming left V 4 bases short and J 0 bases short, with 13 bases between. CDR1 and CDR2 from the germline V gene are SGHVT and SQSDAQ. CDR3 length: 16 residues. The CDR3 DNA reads TGTGCCAGCAGCTCCAACAGGGAGCTAGCCAAAAACATTCAGTACTTC. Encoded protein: CASSSNRELAKNIQYF.

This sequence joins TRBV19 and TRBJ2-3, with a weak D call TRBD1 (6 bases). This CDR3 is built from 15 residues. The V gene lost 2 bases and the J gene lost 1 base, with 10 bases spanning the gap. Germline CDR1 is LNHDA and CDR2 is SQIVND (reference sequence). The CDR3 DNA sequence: TGTGCCAGTAGTATATTGGACAGCCGCACAGATACGCAGTATTTT. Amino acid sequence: CASSILDSRTDTQYF.

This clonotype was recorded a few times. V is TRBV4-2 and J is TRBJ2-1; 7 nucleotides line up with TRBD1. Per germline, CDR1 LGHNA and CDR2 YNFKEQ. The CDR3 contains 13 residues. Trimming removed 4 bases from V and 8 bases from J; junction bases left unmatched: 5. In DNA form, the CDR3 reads TGTGCCAGCAGCCCCGACAGGGTGGATGAGCAGTTCTTC. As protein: CASSPDRVDEQFF.

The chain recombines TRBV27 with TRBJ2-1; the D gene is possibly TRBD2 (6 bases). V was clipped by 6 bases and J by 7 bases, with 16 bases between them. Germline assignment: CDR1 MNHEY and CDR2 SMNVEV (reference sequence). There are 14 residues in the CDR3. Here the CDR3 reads CASRSGLYKNEQFF. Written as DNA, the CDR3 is TGTGCCAGCAGGTCGGGACTCTACAAAAATGAGCAGTTCTTC.

As DNA, the CDR3 is TGCGCCAGCAGCCAAGGCATTTCTTCAGGCACCAGCTCTGGAAACACCATATATTTT. This gives the protein CASSQGISSGTSSGNTIYF. The J gene is TRBJ1-3, the V gene TRBV4-1; D not resolved. V was clipped by 1 base and J by 0 bases, with 19 bases between them. The CDR3 has 19 residues. Germline-derived CDR1 and CDR2 are MGHRA and YSYEKL.

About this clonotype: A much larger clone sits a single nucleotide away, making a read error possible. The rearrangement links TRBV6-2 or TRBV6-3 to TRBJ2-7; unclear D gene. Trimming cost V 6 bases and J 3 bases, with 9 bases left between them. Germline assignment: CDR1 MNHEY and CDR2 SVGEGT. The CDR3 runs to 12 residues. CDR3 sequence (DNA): TGTGCCAGCAGGGACGGTCTCTACGAGCAGTACGTC. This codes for CASRDGLYEQYV.

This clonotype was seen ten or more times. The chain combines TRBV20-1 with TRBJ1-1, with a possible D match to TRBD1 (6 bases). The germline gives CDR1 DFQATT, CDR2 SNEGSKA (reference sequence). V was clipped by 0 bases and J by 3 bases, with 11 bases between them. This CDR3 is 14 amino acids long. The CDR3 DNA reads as TGCAGTGCTAGAGAGGGGGCTGGGGACACTGAAGCTTTCTTT. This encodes CSAREGAGDTEAFF.

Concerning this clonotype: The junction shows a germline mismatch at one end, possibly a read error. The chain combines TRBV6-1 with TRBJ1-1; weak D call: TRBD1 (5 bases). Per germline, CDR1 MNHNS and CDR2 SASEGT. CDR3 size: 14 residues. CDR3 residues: CASSADRMNTEAFF. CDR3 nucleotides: TGCGCCAGCAGTGCTGACAGAATGAACACTGAAGCTTTCTTT.

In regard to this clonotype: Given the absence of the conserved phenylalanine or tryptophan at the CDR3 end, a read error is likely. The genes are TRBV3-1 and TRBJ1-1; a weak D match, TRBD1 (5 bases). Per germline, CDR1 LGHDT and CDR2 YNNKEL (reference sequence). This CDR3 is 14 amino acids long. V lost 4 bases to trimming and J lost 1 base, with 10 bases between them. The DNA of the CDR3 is TGTGCCAGCAGCCGCCGAACAGGGAACACTGAAGCTTTCCTT. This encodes CASSRRTGNTEAFL.

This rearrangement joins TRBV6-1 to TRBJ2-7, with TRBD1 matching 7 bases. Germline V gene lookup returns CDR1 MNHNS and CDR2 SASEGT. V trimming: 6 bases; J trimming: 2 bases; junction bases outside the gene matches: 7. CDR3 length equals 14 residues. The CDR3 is CASRSQGNTYEQYV. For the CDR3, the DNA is TGTGCCAGCAGATCACAGGGGAATACCTACGAGCAGTACGTC.

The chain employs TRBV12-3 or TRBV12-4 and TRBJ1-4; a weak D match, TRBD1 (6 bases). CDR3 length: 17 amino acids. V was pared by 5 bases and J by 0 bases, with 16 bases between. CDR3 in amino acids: CASSPGGPGATNEKLFF. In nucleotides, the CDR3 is TGTGCCAGCAGTCCCGGGGGGCCCGGAGCAACTAATGAAAAACTGTTTTTT.

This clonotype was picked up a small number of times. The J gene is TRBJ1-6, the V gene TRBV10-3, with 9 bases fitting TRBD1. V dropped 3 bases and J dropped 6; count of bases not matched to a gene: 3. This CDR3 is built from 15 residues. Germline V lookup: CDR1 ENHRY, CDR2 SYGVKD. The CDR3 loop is CAISEQGARNSPLHF. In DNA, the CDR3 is TGTGCCATCAGTGAACAGGGGGCGCGTAATTCACCCCTCCACTTT.

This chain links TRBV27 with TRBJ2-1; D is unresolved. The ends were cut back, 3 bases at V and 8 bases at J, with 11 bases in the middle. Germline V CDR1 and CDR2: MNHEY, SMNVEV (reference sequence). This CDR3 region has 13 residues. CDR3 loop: CASSLGQADEQFF. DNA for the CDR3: TGTGCCAGCAGTTTGGGTCAAGCCGATGAGCAGTTCTTC.

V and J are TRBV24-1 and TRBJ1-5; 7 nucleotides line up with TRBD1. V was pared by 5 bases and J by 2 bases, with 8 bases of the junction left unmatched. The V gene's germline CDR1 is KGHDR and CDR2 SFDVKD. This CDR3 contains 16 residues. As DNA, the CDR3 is TGTGCCACCAGTGGGGCGACAGGGTCGGGCAATCAGCCCCAGCATTTT. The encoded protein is CATSGATGSGNQPQHF.

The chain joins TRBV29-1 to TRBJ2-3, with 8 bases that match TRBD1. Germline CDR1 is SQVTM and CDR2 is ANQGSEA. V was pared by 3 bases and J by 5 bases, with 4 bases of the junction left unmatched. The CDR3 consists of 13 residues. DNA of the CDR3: TGCAGCGTTGAGGCAGGGGGCTTAGATACGCAGTATTTT. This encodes CSVEAGGLDTQYF.

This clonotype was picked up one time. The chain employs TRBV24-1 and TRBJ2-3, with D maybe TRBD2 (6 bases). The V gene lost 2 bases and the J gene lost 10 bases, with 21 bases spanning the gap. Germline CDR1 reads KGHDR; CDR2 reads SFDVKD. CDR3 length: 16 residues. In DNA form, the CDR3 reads TGTGCCACCAGTGATTCCCGGGAGCCAGGTCCTTCTGCGCAGTATTTT. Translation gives CATSDSREPGPSAQYF.

This chain's CDR3 is CASRYTSGGSTDTQYF. DNA for the CDR3: TGTGCCAGCCGCTATACTAGCGGGGGTAGCACAGATACGCAGTATTTT. J is TRBJ2-3 and V is TRBV2; TRBD2 matches 11 bases. V gave up 8 bases and J gave up 0 bases; unmatched junction bases: 7. The CDR3 covers 16 residues. Germline V gene lookup returns CDR1 SNHLY and CDR2 FYNNEI.

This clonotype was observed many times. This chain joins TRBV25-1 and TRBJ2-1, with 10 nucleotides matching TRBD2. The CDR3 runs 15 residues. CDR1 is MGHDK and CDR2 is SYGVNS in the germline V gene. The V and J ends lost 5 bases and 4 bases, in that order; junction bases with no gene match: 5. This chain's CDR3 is CASSPLAGEYNEQFF. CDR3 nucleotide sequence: TGTGCCAGCAGTCCGCTAGCGGGGGAGTACAATGAGCAGTTCTTC.

CDR3 amino acids: CASNLTSGGDIQYF. CDR3 DNA: TGTGCCAGCAACCTGACTAGCGGGGGGGACATTCAGTACTTC. The chain recombines TRBV3-1 with TRBJ2-4; 14 positions match TRBD2. The CDR3 is 14 residues long. The germline V gene has CDR1 LGHDT and CDR2 YNNKEL (reference sequence). V shed 7 bases, J shed 8 bases, and the junction held 4 bases outside the gene matches.

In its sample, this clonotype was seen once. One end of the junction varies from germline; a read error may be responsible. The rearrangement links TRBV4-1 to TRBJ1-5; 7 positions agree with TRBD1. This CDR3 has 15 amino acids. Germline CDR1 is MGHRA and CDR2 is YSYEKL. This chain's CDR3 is CASSPSQQGLMPKHF. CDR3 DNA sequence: TGCGCCAGCAGCCCCTCCCAACAGGGGTTGATGCCCAAGCATTTT.

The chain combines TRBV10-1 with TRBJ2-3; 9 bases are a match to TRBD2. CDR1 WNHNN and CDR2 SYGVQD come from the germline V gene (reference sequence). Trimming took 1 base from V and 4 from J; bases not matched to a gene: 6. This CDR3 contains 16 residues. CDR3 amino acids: CASSELRTSVADTQYF. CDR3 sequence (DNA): TGCGCCAGCAGTGAGTTGAGGACTAGCGTTGCAGATACGCAGTATTTT.

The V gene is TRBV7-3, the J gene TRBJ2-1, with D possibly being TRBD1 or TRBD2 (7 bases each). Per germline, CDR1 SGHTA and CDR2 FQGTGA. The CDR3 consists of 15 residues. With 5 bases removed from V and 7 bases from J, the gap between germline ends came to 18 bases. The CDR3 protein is CASSRTREGANEQFF. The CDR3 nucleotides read TGTGCCAGCAGCCGTACTAGGGAGGGGGCGAATGAGCAGTTCTTC.

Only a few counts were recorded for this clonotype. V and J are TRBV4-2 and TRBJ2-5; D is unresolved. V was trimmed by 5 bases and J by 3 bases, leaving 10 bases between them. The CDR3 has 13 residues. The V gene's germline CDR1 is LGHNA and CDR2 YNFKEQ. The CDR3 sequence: CASSLNPKETQYF. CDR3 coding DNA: TGTGCCAGCAGCTTAAACCCGAAAGAGACCCAGTACTTC.

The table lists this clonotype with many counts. Here the CDR3 reads CASSPYMNTEAFF. The CDR3 bases are TGTGCCAGCAGCCCATACATGAACACTGAAGCTTTCTTT. V gene TRBV7-9 combines with J gene TRBJ1-1; D unclear. This CDR3 is 13 amino acids long. Germline CDR1 SEHNR, CDR2 FQNEAQ (reference sequence). Trimming stripped 5 bases from V and 0 bases from J, with 7 bases between.